The 8 T cell receptor beta chains below all came from one sample that was sequenced in a study of blood T cell repertoires in COVID-19. TCRdb's table, derived via immunoSEQ multiplex PCR, lists solely in-frame clones and lacks some. Of under 300,000 clones in the sample, around 82% were seen once. Sequenced sample: peripheral blood. The receptors were gathered from a woman between 50 and 59 years old who had recovered from COVID-19.

This chain joins TRBV3-1 (or the pseudogene TRBV3-2) and TRBJ2-2; weak D call: TRBD1 (5 bases). The germline V and J ends were trimmed by 6 bases and 5 bases, with 13 bases remaining between them. From germline, CDR1 is LGHDT and CDR2 YNNKEL (reference sequence). This CDR3 comprises 14 residues. The CDR3 sequence is CASRVQGGTGELFF. The CDR3 DNA reads TGTGCCAGCAGGGTGCAGGGTGGGACCGGGGAGCTGTTTTTT.

The chain joins TRBV7-2 to TRBJ2-1; tentatively, D is TRBD2 (6 bases). Per germline, CDR1 SGHTA and CDR2 FQGNSA. V lost 1 base to trimming and J lost 7 bases, with 14 bases between them. The CDR3 is 15 residues long. In DNA, the CDR3 is TGTGCCAGCAGCTTAGTGGGGGGAGCCGGAAATGAGCAGTTCTTC. This codes for CASSLVGGAGNEQFF.

This clone was detected once. The rearrangement joins TRBV28 to TRBJ1-1; a weak D match, TRBD1 (5 bases). V was pared by 4 bases and J by 3 bases, with 9 bases between. Per germline, CDR1 MDHEN and CDR2 SYDVKM. The CDR3 covers 13 residues. CDR3 amino acids: CASSSGGYTEAFF. The CDR3 nucleotides are TGTGCCAGCAGTTCGGGGGGGTACACTGAAGCTTTCTTT.

This clone was detected only once. CDR3 amino acids: CASSLPGLAGLTNYEQYF. As DNA, the CDR3 is TGTGCCAGCAGCCTTCCGGGACTAGCGGGACTTACAAACTACGAGCAGTACTTC. The chain has TRBV7-2 and TRBJ2-7; TRBD2 aligns across 13 bases. Unmatched junction bases numbered 13, after V lost 5 bases and J lost 3 bases. The germline gives CDR1 SGHTA, CDR2 FQGNSA. This CDR3 has 18 residues.

The chain links TRBV10-2 to TRBJ2-7; 8 bases match TRBD1. Germline V lookup: CDR1 WSHSY, CDR2 SAAADI. The V and J ends lost 7 bases and 2 bases, in that order; junction bases with no gene match: 4. There are 13 residues in the CDR3. CDR3 DNA: TGCGCCAGCATAGGGACAGGAACCTACGAGCAGTACTTC. Translation: CASIGTGTYEQYF.

This clone was detected a few times. This chain links TRBV28 with TRBJ1-2, with a tentative D call TRBD1 (5 bases). The CDR3 has 13 amino acids. Trimming cost V 5 bases and J 4 bases, with 11 bases left between them. Germline V CDR1 and CDR2: MDHEN, SYDVKM. The CDR3 loop is CASSASGGYGYTF. In DNA, the CDR3 is TGTGCCAGCAGTGCCTCCGGGGGCTATGGCTACACCTTC.

Details on this clone: This CDR3 is also generated by other DNA sequences in the sample. This chain links TRBV18 with TRBJ1-2, with 11 nucleotides matching TRBD1. Germline V gene data show CDR1 as KGHSH and CDR2 as LQKENI. The CDR3 has 15 amino acids. Trimming removed 0 bases from V and 7 bases from J; junction bases left unmatched: 4. CDR3 DNA: TGTGCCAGCTCACCACCGGGGACAGGGGGTGGTGGCTACACCTTC. Translation gives CASSPPGTGGGGYTF.

This sequence joins TRBV4-3 and TRBJ1-2, with D maybe TRBD1 (6 bases). The CDR3 length is 16 residues. Between the trimmed V and J ends, which lost 3 bases and 3 bases, there was a span of 17 bases. CDR1 and CDR2 from the germline V gene are LGHNA and YSLEER. Here the CDR3 DNA reads TGCGCCAGCAGCCAGACCCGGACAGCCGCCCACTATGGCTACACCTTC. It yields the protein CASSQTRTAAHYGYTF.